This T cell receptor beta chain was profiled in a study of T cells after posttransplantation cyclophosphamide. Profiled with immunoSEQ multiplex PCR; TCRdb holds only in-frame clones, not every one. This sample includes approximately 35,000 clones with no singletons; its ten biggest clones take up 1% to 1.5%. This clone occurred a few times. No antigen is known for it. The related graft donor's blood sample was taken on the day of bone marrow donation. Notes on the study in general: Tissue-infiltrating T cells from skin or gut overlapped little with blood T cells. Later blood repertoires were often dominated by clones from the donor CD8+ memory compartment. TRB clonality was highly associated with recipient CMV seropositivity and reactivation.

Material: PBMCs. The sequence was obtained from a girl aged 10 to 17 in good health, CMV-negative, and a related stem cell transplant donor.

Here the CDR3 DNA reads TGTGCCAGCAGCTTACAGGGGGCTGGCAATCAGCCCCAGCATTTT. This gives the protein CASSLQGAGNQPQHF. The rearrangement uses TRBV5-4 and TRBJ1-5; 9 bases are shared with TRBD1. V gave up 2 bases and J gave up 2 bases; unmatched junction bases: 2. The CDR3 loop spans 15 amino acids. Germline lookup yields CDR1 SGHNT and CDR2 YYREEE (reference sequence).